This note documents a single TCR beta chain sequence. What it binds is unknown. The sample comes from a study of cytomegalovirus exposure and HLA in healthy donors. Across the study: There were 350 to 400 genotyped donors. Of these, about 81% fell in the genetic ancestry cluster associated with self-reported Caucasian donors. The study's findings and limits: Many donors carried some public TCRs, although rarity characterized most TCR sequences. Per published accounts, TCR beta sequences correctly predicted the HLA-A and HLA-B alleles of most subjects.

Primers for the PCR totalled 60 Vbeta and 13 Jbeta. Sequencing used immunoSEQ multiplex PCR; TCRdb keeps in-frame clones, though not all of them. The repertoire holds around 130,000 clones, roughly four fifths seen once, with around 2.9% in the top ten. The ends were cut back, 2 bases at V and 3 bases at J, with 13 bases in the middle. The CDR3 has 15 amino acids. Germline CDR1 reads SGHTA; CDR2 reads FQGNSA. The specimen was PBMCs. This chain connects TRBV7-2 to TRBJ2-5, with D possibly matching TRBD1 (6 bases). The receptor was derived from a man under 40 in good health and CMV-seronegative. CDR3 DNA sequence: TGTGCCAGCAGCTTACTTGGGGCAGGGGAAGAGACCCAGTACTTC. This codes for CASSLLGAGEETQYF. The whole variable domain, remainder taken from reference TRBV7-2 and TRBJ2-5, is GAGVSQSPSNKVTEKGKDVELRCDPISGHTALYWYRQSLGQGLEFLIYFQGNSAPDKSGLPSDRFSAERTGGSVSTLTIQRTQQEDSAVYLCASSLLGAGEETQYFGPGTRLLVL.